This T cell receptor (beta chain) was captured in a study of OX40 agonist ivuxolimab in advanced cancers. Whole-study findings and limits: The study found that CD8+ T cells averaged more expanded clones than CD4+. Some of the nonresponding patients also showed low levels of normalized T-cell clonal expansion. In the 0.1 to 3.0 mg/kg range, CD4+ and CD8+ blood T cells had expanded clonally by week 6. Expansion of clones was among the lowest in partial responders at 0.1-3.0 mg/kg.

This table comes from immunoSEQ multiplex PCR, and its TCRdb copy is limited to in-frame clones, with some not included. The data hold roughly 48,000 clones, with about four fifths observed a single time. Notes on this clone: The antigen remains unidentified.

The TCR was taken from an adult with an advanced solid tumor such as melanoma, head and neck, liver or kidney cancer. Source: CD4+ or CD8+ T cells sorted from blood, taken in a trial of the OX40 agonist ivuxolimab.

CDR3 region: CATSSGRVNTGELFF. CDR3 DNA sequence: TGTGCCACCAGCTCTGGCAGGGTGAACACCGGGGAGCTGTTTTTT. The genes are TRBV15 and TRBJ2-2; possibly TRBD1 for D (5 bases). Germline V gene lookup returns CDR1 LNHNV and CDR2 YYDKDF (reference sequence). This CDR3 contains 15 residues. Trimming took off 5 bases at V and 1 base at J, with 11 bases between the two ends.